This note documents a single T cell receptor (beta chain) sequence. This specimen belongs to a study of blood T cell repertoires in COVID-19. Clones were read by immunoSEQ multiplex PCR, and TCRdb kept only the in-frame ones, dropping some. The sample yields some 300,000 clones, 88% seen once. Unmatched junction bases numbered 23, after V lost 5 bases and J lost 5 bases. The CDR3 is 21 amino acids. The germline CDR1 and CDR2 sequences are SGHTA and FQGTGA. Material: peripheral blood. The sequence derives from a woman aged 30 to 39 who had recovered from COVID-19. The chain is built from TRBV7-3 and TRBJ2-5, with 13 bases lining up with TRBD2. The CDR3 region is CASSPLAGLAGAYEVRETQYF. The CDR3 DNA reads TGTGCCAGCAGCCCGTTGGCCGGACTAGCGGGGGCCTACGAGGTACGGGAGACCCAGTACTTC.